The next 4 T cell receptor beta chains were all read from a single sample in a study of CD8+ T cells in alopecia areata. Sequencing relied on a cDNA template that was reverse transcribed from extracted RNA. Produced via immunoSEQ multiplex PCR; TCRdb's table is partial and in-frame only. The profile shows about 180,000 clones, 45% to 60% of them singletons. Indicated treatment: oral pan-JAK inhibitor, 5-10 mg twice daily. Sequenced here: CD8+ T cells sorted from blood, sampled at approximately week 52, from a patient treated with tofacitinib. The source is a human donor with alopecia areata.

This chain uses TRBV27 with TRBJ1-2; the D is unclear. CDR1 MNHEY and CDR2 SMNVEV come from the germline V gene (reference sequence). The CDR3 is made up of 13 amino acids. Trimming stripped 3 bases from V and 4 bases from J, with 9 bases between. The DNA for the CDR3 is TGTGCCAGCAGTTTCTCTTTGGCCTATGGCTACACCTTC. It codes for CASSFSLAYGYTF.

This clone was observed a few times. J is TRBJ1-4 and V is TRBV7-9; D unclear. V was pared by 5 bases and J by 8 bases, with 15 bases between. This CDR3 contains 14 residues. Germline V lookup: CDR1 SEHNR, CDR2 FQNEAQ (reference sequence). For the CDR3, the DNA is TGTGCCAGCAGCCTGGTTGGCGTCTACGAAAAACTGTTTTTT. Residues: CASSLVGVYEKLFF.

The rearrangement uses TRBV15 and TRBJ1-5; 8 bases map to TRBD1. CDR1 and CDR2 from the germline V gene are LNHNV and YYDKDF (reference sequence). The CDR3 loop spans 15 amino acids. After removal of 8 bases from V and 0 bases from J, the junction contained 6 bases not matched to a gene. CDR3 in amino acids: CATGGQVHSNQPQHF. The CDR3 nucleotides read TGTGCCACCGGGGGACAGGTCCATAGCAATCAGCCCCAGCATTTT.

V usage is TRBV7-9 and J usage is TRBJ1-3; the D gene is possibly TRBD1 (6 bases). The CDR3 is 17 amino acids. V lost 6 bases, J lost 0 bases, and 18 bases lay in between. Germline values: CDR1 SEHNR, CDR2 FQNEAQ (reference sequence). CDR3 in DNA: TGTGCCAGCAGTTTCATAACAGGGTCTCACTCTGGAAACACCATATATTTT. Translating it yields CASSFITGSHSGNTIYF.